The rows below give T cell receptor beta chains drawn from one sample of a study of T-cell memory formation after mild COVID-19. TCRdb processed the 5' RACE reads anew with MiXCR; each CDR3 protein has one entry. Of a few hundred thousand distinct CDR3 sequences listed, 15% to 20% are singletons. The specimen sequenced was PBMCs or a T cell subset sorted from them (not recorded which). All receptors come from a man aged 18 to 29 who had mild COVID-19 (a few samples of this study predate the infection). Cell type and time point are not known. The CDR3 runs from the conserved cysteine through the conserved F or W. A D gene is named only where the DNA matches it firmly. Some rows mark clone size as missing; the rest say once, few, many or name a class of expanded clone.

few,13,TRBJ2-1,-,TRBV7-8,TGTGCCAGCAGCTTACGGGTGCGGGATGAGCAGTTCTTC,CASSLRVRDEQFF
-,15,TRBJ2-7,TRBD2,TRBV4-3,TGCGCCAGCAGCCAAGGGACTAGCGGGGGTTACGAGCAGTACTTC,CASSQGTSGGYEQYF
-,15,TRBJ1-1,TRBD1,TRBV5-1,TGCGCCAGCCAAGGGACAGGGAGGAGCGACACTGAAGCTTTCTTT,CASQGTGRSDTEAFF
-,14,TRBJ2-5,-,TRBV13,TGTGCCAGCAGGGTCACAGGGAGGGAGGAGACCCAGTACTTC,CASRVTGREETQYF
-,14,TRBJ2-1,-,TRBV12-2,TGTGCAAGTCGCAAAGGGACAGCCGACAATGAGCAGTTCTTC,CASRKGTADNEQFF
few,13,TRBJ2-2,-,TRBV7-3,TGTGCCAGCAGCTTACTCTCCACCGGGGAGCTGTTTTTT,CASSLLSTGELFF
-,14,TRBJ1-2,-,TRBV5-1,TGCGCCAGCAGCGGTCGGGGGCAGGTCTATGGCTACACCTTC,CASSGRGQVYGYTF
many,14,TRBJ2-3,-,TRBV11-2,TGTGCCAGCAGCTTAGGTTGGGGCACAGATACGCAGTATTTT,CASSLGWGTDTQYF
-,13,TRBJ2-1,TRBD1,TRBV6-6,TGTGCCAGCAGACCCTCGACAGGGTTTGAGCAGTTCTTC,CASRPSTGFEQFF
once,14,TRBJ2-7,TRBD1,TRBV4-1,TGCGCCAGCAGCTCGGACAGGGGGATATACGAGCAGTACTTC,CASSSDRGIYEQYF
many,17,TRBJ1-2,-,TRBV6-2/TRBV6-3,TGTGCCAGCAGTTACTCGTTTCGTAAAAACAGGGACTATGGCTACACCTTC,CASSYSFRKNRDYGYTF
-,17,TRBJ2-3,TRBD2,TRBV6-5,TGTGCCAGCAGCCCATACTTAAGCGGGACGATGACAGATACGCAGTATTTT,CASSPYLSGTMTDTQYF
many,12,TRBJ1-1,-,TRBV12-5,TGTGCTAGTGGTTCTCAGGACACTGAAGCTTTCTTT,CASGSQDTEAFF
-,11,TRBJ1-4,-,TRBV20-1,TGCAGTGCCGGACCGGGGGAAAAACTGTTTTTT,CSAGPGEKLFF
-,15,TRBJ2-7,-,TRBV10-1,TGCGCCAGCAGTGATTCGGGACATGCTTCCTACGAGCAGTACTTC,CASSDSGHASYEQYF
-,15,TRBJ2-2,-,TRBV7-9,TGTGCCAGCAGCTTAGGACAGCTCTACACCGGGGAGCTGTTTTTT,CASSLGQLYTGELFF
few,14,TRBJ2-1,-,TRBV25-1,TGTGCCAGCACCGAGCCGGGGCGGGGCCATGAGCAGTTCTTC,CASTEPGRGHEQFF
-,14,TRBJ1-2,TRBD1,TRBV6-5,TGTGCCAGCAGTCAGGGGGCGCTGGACTATGGCTACACCTTC,CASSQGALDYGYTF
few,15,TRBJ2-1,TRBD2,TRBV5-1,TGCGCCAGCAGCAAGGGACTAGCGGGGGTCAATGAGCAGTTCTTC,CASSKGLAGVNEQFF
-,15,TRBJ2-1,TRBD2,TRBV18,TGTGCCAGCTCACCACCCGGACTAGTTGGAAATGAGCAGTTCTTC,CASSPPGLVGNEQFF
few,15,TRBJ2-7,-,TRBV4-3,TGCGCCAGCAGCCAAGCCCGGGGGGCGTACTACGAGCAGTACTTC,CASSQARGAYYEQYF